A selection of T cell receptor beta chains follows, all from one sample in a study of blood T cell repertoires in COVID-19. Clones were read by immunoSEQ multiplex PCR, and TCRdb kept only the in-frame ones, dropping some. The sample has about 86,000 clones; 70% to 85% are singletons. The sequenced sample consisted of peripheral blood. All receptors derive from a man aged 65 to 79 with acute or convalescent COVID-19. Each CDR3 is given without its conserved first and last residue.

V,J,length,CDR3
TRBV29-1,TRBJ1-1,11,SVRRQDNTEAF
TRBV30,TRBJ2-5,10,AWTLGAETQY
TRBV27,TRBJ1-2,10,ASRTSLYGYT
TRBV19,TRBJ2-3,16,ASSKGLAGQRLADTQY
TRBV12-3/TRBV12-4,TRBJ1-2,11,ASSLMGQSGYT
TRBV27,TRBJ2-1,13,ASTITWRGGNEQF
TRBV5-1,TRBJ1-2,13,ASSMVGGGDYGYT
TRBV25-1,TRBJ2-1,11,ASSDYRKNEQF
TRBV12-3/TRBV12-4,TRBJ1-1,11,ASSKAAGIEAF
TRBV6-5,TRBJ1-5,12,ASRSTGDNQPQH
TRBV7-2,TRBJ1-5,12,ASSLSTGSQPQH
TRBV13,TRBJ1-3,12,ASSQGGSGNTIY
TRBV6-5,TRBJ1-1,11,ASSSERGGRSF
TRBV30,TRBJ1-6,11,AWSVSSGSPLH
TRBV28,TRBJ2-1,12,ASSFMGPYNEQF
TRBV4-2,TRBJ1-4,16,ASSQDGAGITANEKLF
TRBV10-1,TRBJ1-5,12,ATIPTGSNQPQH
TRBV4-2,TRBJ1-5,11,ASSQERYQPQH
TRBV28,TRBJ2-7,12,ASRPTGGSYEQY
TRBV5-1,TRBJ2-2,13,ASSLAVGDTGELF
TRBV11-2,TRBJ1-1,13,ASSLGTGDATEAF
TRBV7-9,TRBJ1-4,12,ASSLTGRNEKLF
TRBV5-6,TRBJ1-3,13,ASSLLQGSGNTIY
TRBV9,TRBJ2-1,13,ASSAGTGIVNEQF
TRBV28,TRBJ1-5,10,ASSTRGEPQH
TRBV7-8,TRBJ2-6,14,ASTQRRSSGANVLT
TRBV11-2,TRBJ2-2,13,ASSSGTLNTGELF
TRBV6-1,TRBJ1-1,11,ASSEPHRTSGF
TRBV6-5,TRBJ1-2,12,ASTNPGQLGGYT
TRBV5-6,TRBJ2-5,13,ASSSLETVGETQY